This TCR beta chain was found in a study of T cell responses to AZD1222 COVID-19 vaccine. The method was immunoSEQ multiplex PCR; TCRdb's version includes in-frame clones alone and lacks a portion of them. The sample comprises fewer than 200,000 clones, roughly 90% of which are singletons, and 1.5% to 2% rests with the top ten. Study conclusions and caveats: Nearly half of spike-specific TCRs reportedly target unmutated variant regions. Clonal diversity may have been underestimated in mostly white British donors.

V was trimmed by 3 bases and J by 1 base, leaving 6 bases between them. Per the germline V gene, CDR1 is SGHDN and CDR2 is FVKESK. The CDR3 length is 13 residues. Details on this clone: The target antigen is unknown.

Material: peripheral blood, obtained on day 0 of AZD1222 vaccination. The gene calls are TRBV14 and TRBJ2-5; no firm D call. The sequence derives from an adult in good health. The CDR3 loop is CASSHGIQETQYF. In nucleotides, the CDR3 is TGTGCCAGCAGCCATGGGATCCAAGAGACCCAGTACTTC.